This TCR beta chain came from a study of neurological immune-mediated disorders. General study results and limits: The study found no CDR3 amino acid sequences shared by expanded clones across subjects, suggesting private repertoires in all groups.

The team produced cDNA through 5'RACE using 10-nucleotide random UMIs. TCRdb redid the calling of the 5' RACE reads with MiXCR, one entry per CDR3 protein. The table records about 60,000 distinct CDR3 sequences, around 4.2% of them present only once. In its sample, this clonotype was seen a few times. Antigen unknown. Preparation of the unsorted libraries drew on 2 million PBMCs stored at -80 C. Between the trimmed V and J ends, which lost 4 bases and 5 bases, there was a span of 17 bases. CDR1 and CDR2 (germline): SGHRS, YFSETQ. This CDR3 contains 15 residues. Sequencing was performed on PBMCs. The chain joins TRBV5-1 to TRBJ2-3; D is perhaps TRBD1 (5 bases). The TCR originated in a man in his forties or fifties with multiple sclerosis. CDR3 amino acids: CASSRRASAGDTQYF. As DNA, the CDR3 is TGCGCCAGCAGCCGCAGGGCGTCGGCTGGAGATACGCAGTATTTT.